Below, 26 T cell receptor beta chains from the same sample are listed, as sequenced in a study of T cells in Graves' hyperthyroidism and ophthalmopathy. The source material, RNA transcripts, was used to amplify TCR beta CDR3 regions. The HTBI primer set drove a first-round RT-PCR of the TCR CDR3. TCRdb passed the multiplex PCR reads through MiXCR, listing each CDR3 protein once. The sample shows roughly 700,000 distinct CDR3 sequences, 17% of them seen only once. Source material: blood. The receptor source for this set is a man aged 50 to 59 with Graves' hyperthyroidism.

This clonotype was found a few times. V and J are TRBV5-1 and TRBJ2-7, with 8 bases identical to TRBD2. With V trimmed by 7 bases and J by 4 bases, 16 bases remained unmatched. Per germline, CDR1 SGHRS and CDR2 YFSETQ. This CDR3 region has 16 residues. The CDR3 DNA is TGCGCCAGCGCCCAAGCGAGCGGGAGTATCTATTACGAGCAGTACTTC. Translation: CASAQASGSIYYEQYF.

Concerning this clonotype itself: A much larger clone lies a single base off, so this may be a read error. V usage is TRBV7-2 and J usage is TRBJ1-4; 9 bases match TRBD1. Germline V lookup: CDR1 SGHTA, CDR2 FQGNSA. Trimming at V came to 6 bases and at J to 8 bases, leaving 7 bases not matched to a gene. CDR3 length equals 14 residues. CDR3 sequence reads: CASSFGTGREKLFF. The DNA of the CDR3 is TGTGCCAGCAGTTTTGGGACAGGGAGAGAAAAACTGTTTTTT.

This clonotype was detected many times. J is TRBJ2-1 and V is TRBV30; 9 bases are a match to TRBD1. Germline-derived CDR1 and CDR2 are GTSNPN and SVGIG (reference sequence). Germline trimming cut 7 bases from V and 3 bases from J; bases unmatched to any gene: 4. The CDR3 consists of 13 residues. The CDR3 DNA follows: TGTGCCTTTGACAGGGGGGACTACAATGAGCAGTTCTTC. Residues: CAFDRGDYNEQFF.

This clonotype was counted between two and nine times. In DNA form, the CDR3 reads TGTGCCAGCAGCTTTGGGAGGCTGCGCACCGGGGAGCTGTTTTTT. Translation gives CASSFGRLRTGELFF. The V and J genes are TRBV7-8 and TRBJ2-2; possibly TRBD2 for D (6 bases). The germline gives CDR1 SGHVS, CDR2 FQNEAQ. The CDR3 sequence is 15 residues long. V was cut by 3 bases and J by 4 bases, with 12 bases left in between.

The rearrangement joins TRBV28 to TRBJ2-7; D is unclear. With 3 bases removed from V and 0 bases from J, the gap between germline ends came to 15 bases. CDR3 size: 16 residues. Germline V gene sequence: CDR1 MDHEN, CDR2 SYDVKM. The CDR3 region has the DNA TGTGCCAGCAGTTTGATCCCGGGCCCTAGCTCCTACGAGCAGTACTTC. As protein: CASSLIPGPSSYEQYF.

This clonotype was detected only a few times. CDR3 DNA sequence: TGTGCCACCAGTAGGCAACAGGGGAACACCGGGGAGCTGTTTTTT. The encoded protein is CATSRQQGNTGELFF. The chain couples TRBV24-1 to TRBJ2-2, with D possibly being TRBD1 (6 bases). This CDR3 spans 15 amino acids. Germline assignment: CDR1 KGHDR and CDR2 SFDVKD. Trimming cost V 6 bases and J 1 base, with 11 bases left between them.

This clonotype appeared a few times. This chain connects TRBV28 to TRBJ1-5; perhaps TRBD1 as D (6 bases). The germline gives CDR1 MDHEN, CDR2 SYDVKM. This CDR3 region has 15 residues. V was cut by 4 bases and J by 1 base, with 11 bases left in between. The CDR3, as DNA: TGTGCCAGCAGTTCACCGACAGGAAGCAATCAGCCCCAGCATTTT. It codes for CASSSPTGSNQPQHF.

The V and J genes are TRBV7-3 and TRBJ2-7; D tentatively reads TRBD1 or TRBD2 (6 bases each). In germline, CDR1 is SGHTA, CDR2 FQGTGA. The CDR3 extends over 14 amino acids. The V end was cut by 5 bases, the J end by 5 bases, with 16 bases between. The CDR3 coding sequence is TGTGCCAGCAGCCGGGGGCTAGCCGGAGACGAGCAGTACTTC. It translates to CASSRGLAGDEQYF.

The chain couples TRBV28 to TRBJ2-7, with D perhaps matching TRBD1 or TRBD2 (5 bases each). The CDR3 is 11 amino acids. The V and J ends lost 10 bases and 7 bases respectively, with 14 bases between them. Germline V gives CDR1 MDHEN, CDR2 SYDVKM. CDR3 sequence: CATEWGREQYF. The CDR3 DNA reads TGTGCCACTGAGTGGGGGAGAGAGCAGTACTTC.

This clonotype showed up just a few times. This could be a read error, since a much larger clone is one nucleotide away. The genes are TRBV5-1 and TRBJ1-1; D uncertain. The CDR3 has 13 amino acids. Per germline, CDR1 SGHRS and CDR2 YFSETQ. Trimming took 0 bases from V and 3 from J, leaving 6 bases between them. The CDR3 nucleotides read TGCGCCAGCAGCTTGGAACAGCACACTGAAGCTTTCTTT. Its protein is CASSLEQHTEAFF.

This clonotype was observed a handful of times. The chain has TRBV28 and TRBJ1-2; D unresolved. The CDR3 sequence is 11 residues long. The V end lost 10 bases, the J end lost 0 bases, and 6 bases lay between the germline ends. The V gene's germline CDR1 is MDHEN and CDR2 SYDVKM. The CDR3 DNA follows: TGTGCCACCCCCTCTAACTATGGCTACACCTTC. Amino acids: CATPSNYGYTF.

This sequence joins TRBV2 and TRBJ1-3; possibly TRBD1 for D (6 bases). There are 18 residues in the CDR3. Trimming removed 4 bases at V and 2 bases at J, with 21 bases between. The germline V gene has CDR1 SNHLY and CDR2 FYNNEI. CDR3 DNA: TGTGCCAGCAGTGGCGGAACGGTTCAGGGGAGGGCTGGAAACACCATATATTTT. It encodes CASSGGTVQGRAGNTIYF.

This rearrangement joins TRBV28 to TRBJ2-3; TRBD2 agrees at 9 bases. This CDR3 is 16 amino acids long. V gave up 5 bases and J gave up 0 bases; unmatched junction bases: 6. Per germline, CDR1 MDHEN and CDR2 SYDVKM. Here the CDR3 DNA reads TGTGCCAGCAGTCAATCTAGCGGGACTAGCACAGATACGCAGTATTTT. It yields the protein CASSQSSGTSTDTQYF. Full variable domain (remainder filled in from reference TRBV28 and TRBJ2-3): DVKVTQSSRYLVKRTGEKVFLECVQDMDHENMFWYRQDPGLGLRLIYFSYDVKMKEKGDIPEGYSVSREKKERFSLILESASTNQTSMYLCASSQSSGTSTDTQYFGPGTRLTVL.

The chain recombines TRBV6-1 with TRBJ2-1, with 13 bases identical to TRBD2. Losses at the gene ends were 6 bases for V and 10 bases for J; bases not matched to a gene: 9. This CDR3 has 15 amino acids. CDR1 and CDR2 from the germline V gene are MNHNS and SASEGT. The CDR3: CASSELAGGPGEQFF. The DNA of the CDR3 is TGTGCCAGCAGCGAACTAGCGGGAGGGCCGGGGGAGCAGTTCTTC.

This clonotype was picked up many times. The rearrangement joins TRBV6-1 to TRBJ1-2, with no clear D. Per germline, CDR1 MNHNS and CDR2 SASEGT. The CDR3 has 12 residues. V was trimmed by 1 base and J by 4 bases, leaving 4 bases between them. This CDR3 reads CASSEGGYGYTF. The CDR3, as DNA: TGTGCCAGCAGTGAAGGGGGCTATGGCTACACCTTC.

This clonotype was recorded many times. The chain recombines TRBV11-2 with TRBJ2-7; possibly TRBD1 for D (5 bases). The CDR3 covers 15 residues. Trimming shortened V by 5 bases and J by 3 bases, and 17 bases separated the two germline ends. Germline CDR1 SGHAT, CDR2 FQNNGV. The CDR3 nucleotides read TGTGCCAGCAGCCGTCAGGGCTCTGGCGGCTACGAGCAGTACTTC. This codes for CASSRQGSGGYEQYF.

This clonotype showed up many times. The rearrangement joins TRBV11-2 to TRBJ2-3; the match to TRBD2 covers 7 bases. J gave up 4 bases and V 5 bases, and 9 bases lay outside the gene matches. The CDR3 sequence is 15 residues long. The germline CDR1 and CDR2 sequences are SGHAT and FQNNGV. The CDR3 here is CASSRLTSFSDTQYF. CDR3 bases: TGTGCCAGCAGCCGCTTGACTAGCTTCTCAGATACGCAGTATTTT.

This rearrangement joins TRBV6-2 or TRBV6-3 to TRBJ1-1; TRBD1 agrees at 7 bases. J lost 10 bases, V lost 7 bases, and 15 bases had no gene match. Germline V gene data show CDR1 as MNHEY and CDR2 as SVGEGT. The CDR3 length is 14 residues. The CDR3 spells CASTEYRRQGRAFF. The CDR3 DNA sequence: TGTGCCAGCACCGAATACCGCAGACAGGGAAGAGCTTTCTTT.

This clonotype was found many times. The genes are TRBV10-3 and TRBJ1-5; TRBD1 is a possible D gene (5 bases). V lost 2 bases to trimming and J lost 5 bases, with 10 bases between them. The CDR3 is made up of 14 amino acids. The germline V gene encodes CDR1 ENHRY and CDR2 SYGVKD. CDR3 sequence (DNA): TGTGCCATCAGTGAGGGGAGGGGCGATCAGCCCCAGCATTTT. This encodes CAISEGRGDQPQHF.

CDR3: CASSYSSAYNSPLHF. Written as DNA, the CDR3 is TGTGCCAGCAGTTACTCTTCAGCTTATAATTCACCCCTCCACTTT. The genes are TRBV6-5 and TRBJ1-6; no clear D. The V gene's germline CDR1 is MNHEY and CDR2 SVGAGI. The CDR3 spans 15 residues. Trimming took off 0 bases at V and 4 bases at J, with 7 bases between the two ends.

This clonotype has ten or more counts. The chain links TRBV10-3 to TRBJ2-2; possibly TRBD1 for D (5 bases). Germline V gene lookup returns CDR1 ENHRY and CDR2 SYGVKD. The CDR3 covers 14 residues. Trimming pared 3 bases from V and 3 bases from J, leaving 8 bases between. The CDR3 sequence is CAISDGRDTGELFF. As DNA, the CDR3 is TGTGCCATCAGTGACGGCAGGGACACCGGGGAGCTGTTTTTT.

A few counts support this clonotype. This rearrangement joins TRBV28 to TRBJ1-2; 7 bases are shared with TRBD1. After removal of 1 base from V and 7 bases from J, the junction contained 12 bases not matched to a gene. The CDR3 has 16 amino acids. Germline lookup yields CDR1 MDHEN and CDR2 SYDVKM. CDR3 residues: CASSLYRATGRGGYTF. The DNA of the CDR3 is TGTGCCAGCAGTTTATACAGGGCGACAGGGCGCGGTGGCTACACCTTC.

The chain has TRBV3-1 and TRBJ2-4; D is unclear. Deletions cut 2 bases from V and 8 bases from J, with 16 bases between. The germline V gene encodes CDR1 LGHDT and CDR2 YNNKEL (reference sequence). The CDR3 has 15 residues. The chain's CDR3 is CASSQFNQASDIQYF. In DNA, the CDR3 is TGTGCCAGCAGCCAATTTAACCAGGCTTCGGACATTCAGTACTTC.

This clonotype was observed many times. The V call is TRBV11-2, the J call TRBJ2-1; TRBD1 is a possible D gene (6 bases). Per germline, CDR1 SGHAT and CDR2 FQNNGV. CDR3 length equals 17 residues. With 5 bases removed from V and 0 bases from J, the gap between germline ends came to 17 bases. DNA for the CDR3: TGTGCCAGCAGCAAACATCACAGGGTCTTCTCCTACAATGAGCAGTTCTTC. It encodes CASSKHHRVFSYNEQFF.

This rearrangement joins TRBV25-1 to TRBJ1-2; tentatively, D is TRBD1 (5 bases). With 1 base removed from V and 6 bases from J, the gap between germline ends came to 15 bases. The CDR3 length is 15 residues. Looked up from germline, CDR1 is MGHDK and CDR2 is SYGVNS. The CDR3 nucleotides are TGTGCCAGCAGTGAATCCGACAGCGAGGAGAATGGCTACACCTTC. Encoded protein: CASSESDSEENGYTF.

The V call is TRBV7-9, the J call TRBJ2-5; 9 bases agree with TRBD2. Losses at the gene ends were 5 bases for V and 4 bases for J; bases not matched to a gene: 11. The CDR3 extends over 16 amino acids. The germline V gene has CDR1 SEHNR and CDR2 FQNEAQ (reference sequence). The chain's CDR3 is CASSPPTSGSRETQYF. CDR3 bases: TGTGCCAGCAGCCCACCGACTAGCGGATCTCGAGAGACCCAGTACTTC.